There are a few counts of the clone carrying this T cell receptor beta chain. Its antigen remains unidentified. The data stem from a study of identical twins. Findings and caveats of the study: Beta out-of-frame sequences displayed a weaker excess of sharing between twins. Partial confounding of zero-insertion analyses by invariant MAIT and iNKT cells was possible.

Addition of a universal primer site occurred through template switching, and cDNA carried unique molecular identifiers. TCRdb redid the calling of the 5' RACE reads with MiXCR, one entry per CDR3 protein. Here the sample spans more than 250,000 distinct CDR3 sequences, about 8.3% being singletons. Per the germline V gene, CDR1 is LNHNV and CDR2 is YYDKDF (reference sequence). The ends lost 5 bases at V and 13 bases at J; junction bases unmatched: 12. The CDR3 spans 14 residues. These data were likewise used in another study, on yellow fever vaccine responses in identical twins.

The chain has TRBV15 and TRBJ2-1; 9 nucleotides match TRBD2. The source is a young woman in good health. The sample was memory (CD45RO+) T cells sorted from blood. CDR3 in amino acids: CATSFGSGSGNQFF. The DNA of the CDR3 is TGTGCCACCAGCTTTGGTAGCGGGAGTGGTAACCAGTTCTTC.